These 10 T cell receptor beta chains were all obtained from the same sample, sequenced in a study of regulatory T cells in long-lasting Graves disease. The time point is: persistent/refractory GD, antithyroid drugs over 5 years with positive TRAb. The TCR library was made from RNA that had been extracted from PBMCs in TRIzol. Construction of TCR beta libraries relied on iRepertoire HTBI primers and on Arm-PCR targeting CDR3 regions. Using its own MiXCR run on the multiplex PCR reads, TCRdb lists one record per CDR3 protein. The table has hundreds of thousands of distinct CDR3 sequences, about 21% seen once. The specimen comprised peripheral blood mononuclear cells (PBMCs), sampled when the disease was refractory, from a patient treated with antithyroid drugs. These TCRs come from a female donor with Graves disease.

V gene TRBV7-2 combines with J gene TRBJ2-7, with D tentatively TRBD2 (6 bases). Trimming left V 0 bases short and J 3 bases short, with 9 bases between. Germline CDR1 SGHTA, CDR2 FQGNSA. The CDR3 length is 14 residues. The CDR3 loop is CASSLADSGYEQYF. Written as DNA, the CDR3 is TGTGCCAGCAGCTTAGCGGATAGCGGCTACGAGCAGTACTTC.

The chain employs TRBV6-5 and TRBJ1-1; D is uncertain. CDR3 size: 12 residues. From germline, CDR1 is MNHEY and CDR2 SVGAGI. V shed 5 bases and J shed 11 bases, with 15 bases lying between them. CDR3 coding DNA: TGTGCCAGCAGTAGAGATCAACTGGTCGCTTTCTTT. It specifies CASSRDQLVAFF.

The chain joins TRBV18 to TRBJ2-3; 14 bases align to TRBD2. V was pared by 3 bases and J by 0 bases, with 2 bases of the junction left unmatched. CDR1 and CDR2 from the germline V gene are KGHSH and LQKENI. CDR3 length equals 17 residues. The CDR3 DNA reads TGTGCCAGCTCACCGGGGACTAGCGGGGGAAGCACAGATACGCAGTATTTT. It translates to CASSPGTSGGSTDTQYF.

At least ten counts were recorded for this clonotype. The chain employs TRBV6-1 and TRBJ1-5; TRBD1 matches 7 bases. The CDR3 runs 13 residues. Germline V gene sequence: CDR1 MNHNS, CDR2 SASEGT. The V gene end was trimmed by 6 bases and the J gene end by 7 bases; junction bases not matched to a gene: 6. For the CDR3, the DNA is TGTGCCAGCAGATCACAGGGGCTGCAGCCCCAGCATTTT. Amino acid sequence: CASRSQGLQPQHF.

V gene TRBV4-1 combines with J gene TRBJ1-5; D is perhaps TRBD1 (5 bases). Germline CDR1 reads MGHRA; CDR2 reads YSYEKL. This CDR3 has 15 residues. Trimming left V 1 base short and J 4 bases short, with 11 bases between. CDR3 amino acids: CASSQVWAGNQPQHF. For the CDR3, the DNA is TGCGCCAGCAGCCAAGTTTGGGCAGGGAATCAGCCCCAGCATTTT.

Many counts were recorded for this clonotype. This chain links TRBV2 with TRBJ1-6; 8 positions agree with TRBD1. V lost 9 bases and J lost 11; bases outside the gene matches: 15. CDR1 and CDR2 (germline): SNHLY, FYNNEI. This CDR3 is built from 15 residues. In DNA, the CDR3 is TGTGCCAGTTTCGACGGACAGGGAGGTACTACACCCCTCCACTTT. This translates into CASFDGQGGTTPLHF.

V is TRBV10-3 and J is TRBJ1-6; no reliable D call. V was shortened by 7 bases and J by 0 bases, with 7 bases between the two germline ends. Germline V gene lookup returns CDR1 ENHRY and CDR2 SYGVKD. CDR3 length: 14 amino acids. The CDR3, as DNA: TGTGCCATCACCCACGACTCCTATAATTCACCCCTCCACTTT. Encoded protein: CAITHDSYNSPLHF.

A remark on this clonotype: A much larger clone lies a single base off, so this may be a read error. The rearrangement uses TRBV20-1 and TRBJ2-7; D possibly corresponds to TRBD2 (6 bases). Trimming left V 2 bases short and J 7 bases short, with 15 bases between. CDR1 and CDR2 from the germline V gene are DFQATT and SNEGSKA (reference sequence). The CDR3 runs to 13 residues. In DNA form, the CDR3 reads TGCAGTGCTAGACTACGGGAGACGGGGGAGCAGTACTTC. Protein sequence: CSARLRETGEQYF.

This clonotype was detected ten times or more. This chain uses TRBV12-3 or TRBV12-4 with TRBJ1-4; D uncertain. This CDR3 spans 13 amino acids. V gave up 6 bases and J gave up 5 bases, with 10 bases separating them. The CDR3 protein is CASRKDGNEKLFF. CDR3 nucleotides: TGTGCCAGCAGAAAGGACGGGAATGAAAAACTGTTTTTT.

The chain combines TRBV7-2 with TRBJ2-7; 10 bases are a match to TRBD2. Germline V lookup: CDR1 SGHTA, CDR2 FQGNSA. CDR3 length: 16 residues. V shed 2 bases and J 4 bases; nucleotides not matched to a gene: 8. The CDR3 sequence: CASSLSSGRAIYEQYF. The CDR3 DNA reads TGTGCCAGCAGCTTATCAAGCGGGAGGGCCATTTACGAGCAGTACTTC. The full variable domain, with the rest looked up from reference TRBV7-2 and TRBJ2-7, is GAGVSQSPSNKVTEKGKDVELRCDPISGHTALYWYRQSLGQGLEFLIYFQGNSAPDKSGLPSDRFSAERTGGSVSTLTIQRTQQEDSAVYLCASSLSSGRAIYEQYFGPGTRLTVT.